This T cell receptor (beta chain) was observed in a study of OX40 agonist ivuxolimab in advanced cancers. The table came from immunoSEQ multiplex PCR; TCRdb's copy has only in-frame clones and leaves some out. This sample yields tens of thousands of clones, of which about nine tenths are seen a single time; 16% belongs to the top ten. Germline loops: CDR1 MNHEY, CDR2 SMNVEV (reference sequence). Trimming removed 6 bases at V and 0 bases at J, with 15 bases between. CDR3 length: 15 residues. The sample here was CD4+ or CD8+ T cells sorted from blood, taken in a trial of the OX40 agonist ivuxolimab. The chain carries TRBV27 and TRBJ2-7; unclear D gene. This sequence was found in an adult with an advanced solid tumor such as melanoma, head and neck, liver or kidney cancer. CDR3 in DNA: TGTGCCAGCAGCTCCTCGACGGGTAGCTCCTACGAGCAGTACTTC. Its translation is CASSSSTGSSYEQYF.